These 4 T cell receptor beta chains were all obtained from the same sample, sequenced in a study of T cell responses to AZD1222 COVID-19 vaccine. Sequencing was performed with immunoSEQ multiplex PCR; in TCRdb, only in-frame clones are kept and a portion is missing. The data contain about 150,000 clones, approximately 89% of them singletons. Sequencing was performed on peripheral blood, taken 28 days after the second AZD1222 dose. Every receptor here comes from an adult who received the AZD1222 COVID-19 vaccine.

The CDR3 is CASSLGLAGAHYEQYF. CDR3 DNA sequence: TGCGCCAGCAGCCTGGGGTTAGCGGGAGCCCATTACGAGCAGTACTTC. The J gene is TRBJ2-7, the V gene TRBV4-1; 9 bases are a match to TRBD2. In germline, CDR1 is MGHRA, CDR2 YSYEKL. The CDR3 loop spans 16 amino acids. V lost 4 bases and J lost 4; bases outside the gene matches: 11.

This clone appeared once. V and J are TRBV2 and TRBJ1-4; 7 bases agree with TRBD1. V lost 5 bases, J lost 5 bases, and 5 bases stayed unmatched. This CDR3 comprises 14 residues. Germline-derived CDR1 and CDR2 are SNHLY and FYNNEI. The CDR3 DNA follows: TGTGCCAGCAGTACCGGGACAGCGAATGAAAAACTGTTTTTT. Residues: CASSTGTANEKLFF.

The sample holds a few counts of this clone. V and J are TRBV5-4 and TRBJ2-3, with D possibly matching TRBD2 (5 bases). V lost 3 bases, J lost 0 bases, and 11 bases lay in between. Germline V CDR1 and CDR2: SGHNT, YYREEE (reference sequence). This CDR3 has 15 residues. The CDR3, as DNA: TGTGCCAGCAGCTCAGCGGAGCGGAGCACAGATACGCAGTATTTT. Protein: CASSSAERSTDTQYF.

The chain employs TRBV7-2 and TRBJ1-2; D is unresolved. CDR1 SGHTA and CDR2 FQGNSA come from the germline V gene. Trimming shortened V by 1 base and J by 4 bases, and 13 bases separated the two germline ends. The CDR3 totals 15 residues. The CDR3 nucleotides are TGTGCCAGCAGCTTAGTCCAAGGCTCCCTCTATGGCTACACCTTC. Protein: CASSLVQGSLYGYTF. The variable domain in full, completed from reference TRBV7-2 and TRBJ1-2, reads GAGVSQSPSNKVTEKGKDVELRCDPISGHTALYWYRQSLGQGLEFLIYFQGNSAPDKSGLPSDRFSAERTGGSVSTLTIQRTQQEDSAVYLCASSLVQGSLYGYTFGSGTRLTVV.